The 13 T cell receptor beta chains listed next were all sequenced from one sample in a study of blood T cell repertoires in COVID-19 (dated by TCRdb to about 2020). Library preparation was by the immunoSEQ multiplex PCR assay. TCRdb holds this immuneACCESS table with in-frame rearrangements only. Some clones are missing; in checked studies, unresolved V genes explain under half, and the rest has no known cause. In this sample the table shows 270,000 or so clones, 85% to 95% of which occur a single time. The ten biggest clones cover around 2.8% of the sample. The source material was PBMCs or T cells enriched from blood (not recorded which). Source of these receptors: a man aged 40-55 years who had been exposed to COVID-19.

The chain employs TRBV4-1 and TRBJ2-1; 12 bases line up with TRBD1. The junction had 10 bases not matched to a gene; V was cut back by 5 bases and J by 8 bases. This CDR3 comprises 16 residues. Germline V CDR1 and CDR2: MGHRA, YSYEKL. The CDR3 DNA reads TGCGCCAGCAGCAACCTTCCGGGACAGGGGGCATATGAGCAGTTCTTC. Amino acid sequence: CASSNLPGQGAYEQFF.

The chain combines TRBV27 with TRBJ1-2, with 9 positions matching TRBD1. The CDR3 covers 13 residues. The germline CDR1 and CDR2 sequences are MNHEY and SMNVEV (reference sequence). The ends lost 6 bases at V and 8 bases at J; junction bases unmatched: 7. The DNA for the CDR3 is TGTGCCAGCAGGGGGGGACAGGGAGGCGGCTACACCTTC. It is translated as CASRGGQGGGYTF.

The chain links TRBV12-5 to TRBJ2-7, with TRBD2 matching over 9 bases. Losses at the gene ends were 0 bases for V and 3 bases for J; bases not matched to a gene: 0. The germline V gene encodes CDR1 LGHNT and CDR2 FRNRAP. The CDR3 sequence is 14 residues long. CDR3 region: CASGLVSGSYEQYF. In nucleotides, the CDR3 is TGTGCTAGTGGTTTGGTTAGCGGGAGCTACGAGCAGTACTTC.

This chain connects TRBV24-1 to TRBJ2-7, with 9 bases fitting TRBD1. V lost 7 bases, J lost 6 bases, and 6 bases stayed unmatched. The CDR3 is 13 residues long. Germline CDR1 and CDR2: KGHDR and SFDVKD. In DNA, the CDR3 is TGTGCCACCAGCAGGACAGGGGTGAGCGAGCAGTACTTC. Translating gives CATSRTGVSEQYF.

This chain connects TRBV30 to TRBJ1-1; 7 bases fit TRBD1. CDR1 and CDR2 (germline): GTSNPN, SVGIG (reference sequence). V shed 3 bases, J shed 11 bases, and the junction held 9 bases outside the gene matches. The CDR3 loop spans 12 amino acids. The CDR3, as DNA: TGTGCCTGGAGGAGGGACAGTTTAAGGGCTTTCTTT. Amino acid sequence: CAWRRDSLRAFF.

The chain carries TRBV2 and TRBJ2-3; 10 nucleotides line up with TRBD1. Losses at the gene ends were 2 bases for V and 7 bases for J; bases not matched to a gene: 6. This CDR3 contains 15 residues. Germline CDR1 is SNHLY and CDR2 is FYNNEI. The CDR3 DNA reads TGTGCCAGCAGTGAATGGGACAGGGGAAGATATACGCAGTATTTT. Residues: CASSEWDRGRYTQYF.

This sequence joins TRBV4-3 and TRBJ1-1, with no clear D. From germline, CDR1 is LGHNA and CDR2 YSLEER. CDR3 length: 15 amino acids. V gave up 1 base and J gave up 4 bases, with 13 bases separating them. The CDR3 is CASSQGGPLSTEAFF. DNA of the CDR3: TGCGCCAGCAGCCAAGGAGGGCCGTTGAGCACTGAAGCTTTCTTT.

The gene calls are TRBV23-1 and TRBJ2-2; 8 nucleotides match TRBD1. TRBV23-1 is an ORF for which the function is uncertain. CDR3 size: 15 residues. V gave up 6 bases and J gave up 4 bases; unmatched junction bases: 7. Written as DNA, the CDR3 is TGCGCCAGCAGGGTGGACAGGGTAGTCACCGGGGAGCTGTTTTTT. This sequence encodes CASRVDRVVTGELFF.

This clone was seen a single time. The rearrangement joins TRBV27 to TRBJ1-2; TRBD1 aligns across 7 bases. The CDR3 length is 13 residues. V lost 6 bases, J lost 4 bases, and 5 bases stayed unmatched. Germline-derived CDR1 and CDR2 are MNHEY and SMNVEV (reference sequence). CDR3 loop: CASRQQGTYGYTF. The CDR3 DNA reads TGTGCCAGCAGGCAACAGGGGACCTATGGCTACACCTTC.

This chain joins TRBV2 and TRBJ1-1; unclear D gene. The CDR3 totals 14 residues. Trimming left V 6 bases short and J 1 base short, with 12 bases between. In germline, CDR1 is SNHLY, CDR2 FYNNEI. CDR3 in amino acids: CASSERGPNTEAFF. The CDR3 bases are TGTGCCAGCAGCGAGCGGGGTCCGAACACTGAAGCTTTCTTT.

V usage is TRBV4-1 and J usage is TRBJ1-1; tentative D call: TRBD1 (6 bases). The V end was cut by 1 base, the J end by 4 bases, with 16 bases between. The CDR3 is 16 residues long. Looked up from germline, CDR1 is MGHRA and CDR2 is YSYEKL. For the CDR3, the DNA is TGCGCCAGCAGCCAAGGAGGGTACAGGGTGGGCACTGAAGCTTTCTTT. This codes for CASSQGGYRVGTEAFF.

This sequence joins TRBV7-9 and TRBJ1-6, with 7 bases fitting TRBD1. Germline V gives CDR1 SEHNR, CDR2 FQNEAQ (reference sequence). This CDR3 has 14 residues. V gave up 5 bases and J gave up 4 bases; unmatched junction bases: 2. The CDR3 nucleotides are TGTGCCAGCAGCCGGGGACAGTATAATTCACCCCTCCACTTT. Translation: CASSRGQYNSPLHF.

This sequence joins TRBV7-2 and TRBJ2-5, with D uncertain. The V end was cut by 2 bases, the J end by 2 bases, with 12 bases between. CDR1 is SGHTA, CDR2 FQGNSA, per germline. The CDR3 extends over 15 amino acids. CDR3 in DNA: TGTGCCAGCAGCTTATTCTCACCAGGACAAGAGACCCAGTACTTC. This translates into CASSLFSPGQETQYF.